This TCR beta chain comes out of a study of OX40 agonist ivuxolimab in advanced cancers. Background on the study: As their treatment, patients were administered ivuxolimab, an agonistic anti-OX40 (CD134) antibody. A mean age of around 66 years, range roughly 20 to 85, was recorded, and roughly 83% were male. Study findings and constraints: Clonal expansion from baseline to week 6 occurred in both CD4+ and CD8+ T cells.

Blood was sampled at baseline, cycle 4 day 1, and cycle 7 day 1. The data were produced by immunoSEQ multiplex PCR, yet TCRdb's version contains in-frame clones alone and is incomplete. The sample lists 97,000 or so clones, nearly 90% occurring once. Comment on this clone: The antigen is undetermined.

The germline V gene encodes CDR1 GTSNPN and CDR2 SVGIG (reference sequence). V lost 2 bases and J 6 bases, leaving 11 bases between the germline ends. There are 12 residues in the CDR3. V gene TRBV30 combines with J gene TRBJ2-7, with D hard to call. The source of this sequence is an adult with an advanced solid tumor such as melanoma, head and neck, liver or kidney cancer. The specimen comprised CD4+ or CD8+ T cells sorted from blood, sampled in a trial of the OX40 agonist ivuxolimab. The CDR3 sequence is CAWSPLPGEQYF. The CDR3 bases are TGTGCCTGGAGTCCTCTGCCCGGCGAGCAGTACTTC.